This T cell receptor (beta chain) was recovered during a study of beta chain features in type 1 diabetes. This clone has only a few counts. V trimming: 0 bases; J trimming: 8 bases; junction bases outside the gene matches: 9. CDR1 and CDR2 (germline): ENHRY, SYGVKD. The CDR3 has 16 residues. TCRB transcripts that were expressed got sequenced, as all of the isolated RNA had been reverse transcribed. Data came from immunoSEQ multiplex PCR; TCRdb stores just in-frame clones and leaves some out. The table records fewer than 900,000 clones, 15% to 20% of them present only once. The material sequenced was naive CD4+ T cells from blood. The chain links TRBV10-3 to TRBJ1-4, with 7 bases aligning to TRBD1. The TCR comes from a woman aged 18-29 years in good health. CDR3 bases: TGTGCCATCAGTGAGTCGGCAGACAGGGTGAGAGAAAAACTGTTTTTT. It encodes CAISESADRVREKLFF.